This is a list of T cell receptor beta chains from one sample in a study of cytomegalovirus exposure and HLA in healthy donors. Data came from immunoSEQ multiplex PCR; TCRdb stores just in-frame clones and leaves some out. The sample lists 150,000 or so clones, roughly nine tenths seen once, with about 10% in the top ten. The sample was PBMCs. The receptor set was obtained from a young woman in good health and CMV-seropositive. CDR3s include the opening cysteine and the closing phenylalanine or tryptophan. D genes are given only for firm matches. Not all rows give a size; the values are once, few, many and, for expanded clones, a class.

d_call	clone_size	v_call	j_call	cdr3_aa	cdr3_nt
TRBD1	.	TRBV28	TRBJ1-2	CASSLRMTGPYGYTF	TGTGCCAGCAGTTTAAGGATGACAGGGCCCTATGGCTACACCTTC
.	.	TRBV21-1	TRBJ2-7	CASSKGDQAGCEQYF	TGTGCCAGCAGCAAAGGTGACCAGGCGGGGTGCGAGCAGTACTTC
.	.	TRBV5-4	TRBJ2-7	CASSLYRGGNEQYF	TGTGCCAGCAGCTTATACCGGGGAGGAAACGAGCAGTACTTC
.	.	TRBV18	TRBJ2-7	CASSPQTPGTGNLYEQYF	TGTGCCAGCTCACCTCAAACCCCGGGAACAGGGAACCTCTACGAGCAGTACTTC
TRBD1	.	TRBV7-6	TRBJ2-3	CASSLADRELTDTQYF	TGTGCCAGCAGCTTAGCGGACAGGGAACTCACAGATACGCAGTATTTT
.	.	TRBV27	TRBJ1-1	CASSSPSLNTEAFF	TGTGCCAGCAGTTCTCCCAGTTTGAACACTGAAGCTTTCTTT
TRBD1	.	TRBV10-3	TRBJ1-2	CAIREQGETNYGYTF	TGTGCCATCAGAGAACAGGGGGAAACTAACTATGGCTACACCTTC
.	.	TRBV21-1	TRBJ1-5	CASSYLGGGEPQPQHF	TGTGCCAGCAGCTACCTCGGCGGGGGCGAACCTCAGCCCCAGCATTTT
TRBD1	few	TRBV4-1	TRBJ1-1	CASSQGQGNTEAFF	TGCGCCAGCAGCCAGGGACAGGGGAACACTGAAGCTTTCTTT
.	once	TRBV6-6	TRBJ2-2	CASSQNTGELFF	TGTGCCAGCAGTCAGAACACCGGGGAGCTGTTTTTT
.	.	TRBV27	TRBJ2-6	CASKADQVLSGANVLTF	TGTGCCAGCAAGGCCGATCAGGTCCTGTCTGGGGCCAACGTCCTGACTTTC
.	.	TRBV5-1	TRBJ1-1	CASRTDPRDTEAFF	TGCGCCAGCCGGACAGATCCAAGGGACACTGAAGCTTTCTTT
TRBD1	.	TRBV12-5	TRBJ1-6	CASGLVLQGAFSPLHF	TGTGCTAGTGGTTTGGTACTTCAGGGGGCGTTTTCACCCCTCCACTTT
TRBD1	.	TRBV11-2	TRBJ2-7	CASSSSGQGAYEQYF	TGTGCCAGCAGCTCTAGCGGACAGGGGGCCTACGAGCAGTACTTC
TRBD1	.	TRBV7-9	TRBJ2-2	CASSLNDRVANTGELFF	TGTGCCAGCAGCTTAAACGACAGGGTCGCGAACACCGGGGAGCTGTTTTTT
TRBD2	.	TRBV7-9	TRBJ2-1	CASRLSGGLYNEQFF	TGTGCCAGCAGGCTAAGCGGGGGCCTCTACAATGAGCAGTTCTTC
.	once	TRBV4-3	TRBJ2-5	CASSGRVQETQYF	TGCGCCAGCAGCGGCAGGGTCCAAGAGACCCAGTACTTC
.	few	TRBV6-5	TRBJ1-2	CASSHQGGGYTF	TGTGCCAGCAGTCACCAGGGAGGTGGCTACACCTTC
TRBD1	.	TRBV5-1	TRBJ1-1	CASSFDRGYTEAFF	TGCGCCAGCAGCTTTGACAGGGGATACACTGAAGCTTTCTTT
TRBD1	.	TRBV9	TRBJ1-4	CASSVGAGGNEKLFF	TGTGCCAGCAGCGTAGGGGCAGGGGGAAATGAAAAACTGTTTTTT
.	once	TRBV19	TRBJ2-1	CASSTRGNEQFF	TGTGCCAGTAGTACTAGGGGCAATGAGCAGTTCTTC
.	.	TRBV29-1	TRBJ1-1	CSVEDRGRGSQAFF	TGCAGCGTTGAAGATCGGGGCAGGGGCTCCCAAGCTTTCTTT
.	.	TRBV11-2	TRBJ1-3	CASRESGNTIYF	TGTGCCAGCCGGGAGTCTGGAAACACCATATATTTT
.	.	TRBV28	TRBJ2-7	CASSLGGTSYEQYF	TGTGCCAGCAGTTTAGGAGGGACCTCCTACGAGCAGTACTTC
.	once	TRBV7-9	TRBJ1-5	CASSLGRHRDINQPQHF	TGTGCCAGCAGCTTGGGTCGGCACCGGGACATCAATCAGCCCCAGCATTTT
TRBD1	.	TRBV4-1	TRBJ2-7	CASSQRQGAAYEQYF	TGCGCCAGCAGCCAGAGACAGGGGGCTGCCTACGAGCAGTACTTC
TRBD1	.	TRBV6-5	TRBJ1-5	CASSYLNRGEQPQHF	TGTGCCAGCAGTTACCTAAACAGGGGAGAACAGCCCCAGCATTTT
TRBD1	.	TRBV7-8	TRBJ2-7	CASSLGRGPYEQYF	TGTGCCAGCAGCTTAGGCAGGGGGCCCTACGAGCAGTACTTC
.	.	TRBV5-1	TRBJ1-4	CASSVSGTENEKLFF	TGCGCCAGCAGCGTATCCGGGACTGAGAATGAAAAACTGTTTTTT
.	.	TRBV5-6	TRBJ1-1	CASSARNRLEAFF	TGTGCCAGCAGCGCCCGTAACAGGTTAGAAGCTTTCTTT
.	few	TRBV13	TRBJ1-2	CASSTNTPLEDGYTF	TGTGCCAGCAGCACTAACACCCCCCTGGAGGATGGCTACACCTTC
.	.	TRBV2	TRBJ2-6	CASTEGGFGANVLTF	TGTGCCAGCACCGAGGGGGGGTTCGGGGCCAACGTCCTGACTTTC
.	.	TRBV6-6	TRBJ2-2	CASSRDTGELFF	TGTGCCAGCAGCCGAGACACCGGGGAGCTGTTTTTT
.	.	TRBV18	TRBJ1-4	CASSPQQEKLFF	TGTGCCAGCTCACCACAACAGGAAAAACTGTTTTTT
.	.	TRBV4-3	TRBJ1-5	CASSQSRSREGNQPQHF	TGCGCCAGCAGCCAATCCAGGAGCAGGGAGGGCAATCAGCCCCAGCATTTT
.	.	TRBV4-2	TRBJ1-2	CASSQDNVGLGGYTF	TGTGCCAGCAGCCAAGATAACGTGGGACTGGGAGGCTACACCTTC
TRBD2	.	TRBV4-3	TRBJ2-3	CASSQIAGDTDTQYF	TGCGCCAGCAGCCAAATAGCGGGGGACACAGATACGCAGTATTTT
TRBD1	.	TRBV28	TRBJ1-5	CASSPRTGGNQPQHF	TGTGCCAGCAGTCCGAGGACAGGGGGGAATCAGCCCCAGCATTTT
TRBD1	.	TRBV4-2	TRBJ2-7	CASGPMTGTSYEQYF	TGTGCCAGCGGCCCTATGACAGGGACCTCCTACGAGCAGTACTTC
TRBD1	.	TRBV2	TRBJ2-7	CASIIRQGPYEQYF	TGTGCCAGCATTATCAGACAGGGGCCCTACGAGCAGTACTTC
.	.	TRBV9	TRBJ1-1	CASSATGLGTEAFF	TGTGCCAGCAGTGCTACGGGATTAGGCACTGAAGCTTTCTTT
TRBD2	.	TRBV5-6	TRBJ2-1	CASSWSSGIRNEQFF	TGTGCCAGCAGCTGGTCTAGCGGGATTCGGAATGAGCAGTTCTTC
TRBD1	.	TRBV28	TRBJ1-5	CASSLARQGSYNQPQHF	TGTGCCAGCAGTTTAGCGAGACAGGGCTCATACAATCAGCCCCAGCATTTT
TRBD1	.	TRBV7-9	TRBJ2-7	CASSFPLGDRADYEQYF	TGTGCCAGCAGCTTTCCCCTGGGGGACAGGGCGGATTACGAGCAGTACTTC
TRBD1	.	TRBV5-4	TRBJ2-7	CASSLAPTGGNSYEQYF	TGTGCCAGCAGCTTGGCACCTACAGGGGGTAACTCCTACGAGCAGTACTTC
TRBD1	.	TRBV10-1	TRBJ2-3	CASSESFRGRVPDTQYF	TGCGCCAGCAGTGAGTCGTTCAGGGGGCGCGTCCCAGATACGCAGTATTTT
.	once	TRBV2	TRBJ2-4	CASSEGTVAKNIQYF	TGTGCCAGCAGTGAAGGGACAGTAGCCAAAAACATTCAGTACTTC
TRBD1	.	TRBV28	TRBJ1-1	CASTDMTGLTEAFF	TGTGCCAGCACTGATATGACAGGGCTGACTGAAGCTTTCTTT
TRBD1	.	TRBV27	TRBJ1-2	CASRMTGTNYGYTF	TGTGCCAGCAGAATGACAGGGACCAACTATGGCTACACCTTC
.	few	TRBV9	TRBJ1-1	CASSFGPSTEAFF	TGTGCCAGCAGCTTCGGTCCTTCCACTGAAGCTTTCTTT
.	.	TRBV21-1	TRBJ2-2	CASSKNEAGSTGELFF	TGTGCCAGCAGCAAAAATGAGGCGGGTAGCACCGGGGAGCTGTTTTTT
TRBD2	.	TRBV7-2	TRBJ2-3	CASSRSGGPTDTQYF	TGTGCCAGCAGCCGCAGCGGGGGTCCCACAGATACGCAGTATTTT
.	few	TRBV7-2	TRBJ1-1	CATEAVNTEAFF	TGTGCCACCGAGGCCGTTAACACTGAAGCTTTCTTT
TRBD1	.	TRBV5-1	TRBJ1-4	CASSLGGDRLATNEKLFF	TGCGCCAGCAGCTTGGGTGGGGACAGACTAGCAACTAATGAAAAACTGTTTTTT
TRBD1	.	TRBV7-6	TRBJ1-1	CASSILGTGGTEAFF	TGTGCCAGCAGCATCCTCGGGACAGGGGGCACTGAAGCTTTCTTT